Given below is one T cell receptor (beta chain) in context. The antigen remains unidentified. The study ran the assay at deep level. TCRdb keeps only in-frame clones here, not all; method: immunoSEQ multiplex PCR. The sample includes 2 million to 2.5 million clones, 85% to 95% of them seen just once. The data are from a study of shared clonotypes between healthy human individuals. It was into CD45RA+ naive and CD45RA-negative memory subsets that the CD4+ cells were split. Notes on the study in general: Richness estimates generally favored naive over memory subsets. When compared with the clonotypes that were shared by all four sorted-subset donors, the non-shared clonotypes turned out to have lower generation probabilities.

Between the trimmed V and J ends, which lost 3 bases and 1 base, there was a span of 10 bases. The CDR3 covers 15 residues. Germline lookup yields CDR1 SEHNR and CDR2 FQNEAQ (reference sequence). The V and J genes are TRBV7-9 and TRBJ2-1; D perhaps matches TRBD2 (6 bases). Sequenced sample: naive CD4+ T cells from PBMCs. As for subset: CD45RA+ positively selected. The TCR originated in a man between 18 and 29 years old in good health. Some clones in this sample may be carry-over from other donors' samples. CDR3: CASSLRAGSYNEQFF. In DNA, the CDR3 is TGTGCCAGCAGCTTGAGGGCGGGATCCTACAATGAGCAGTTCTTC.